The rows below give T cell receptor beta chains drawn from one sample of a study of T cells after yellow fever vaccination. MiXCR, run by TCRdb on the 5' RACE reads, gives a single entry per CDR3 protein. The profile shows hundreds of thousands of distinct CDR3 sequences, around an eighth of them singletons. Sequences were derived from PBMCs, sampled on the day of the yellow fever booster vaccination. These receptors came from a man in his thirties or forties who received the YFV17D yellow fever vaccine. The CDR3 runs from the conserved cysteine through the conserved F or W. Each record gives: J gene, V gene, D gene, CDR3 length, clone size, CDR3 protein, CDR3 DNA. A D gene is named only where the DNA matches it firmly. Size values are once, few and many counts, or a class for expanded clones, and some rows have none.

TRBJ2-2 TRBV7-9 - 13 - CASRTGPTGELFF TGTGCCAGCAGAACCGGACCCACCGGGGAGCTGTTTTTT
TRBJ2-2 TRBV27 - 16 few CASSSLVFQLPGELFF TGTGCCAGCAGTTCCCTAGTCTTCCAGTTACCCGGGGAGCTGTTTTTT
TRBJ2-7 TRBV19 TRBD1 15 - CASKVRDSATYEQYF TGTGCCAGTAAAGTCCGGGACAGCGCCACCTACGAGCAGTACTTC
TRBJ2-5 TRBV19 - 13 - CASSLADEETQYF TGTGCCAGTAGCCTGGCGGACGAAGAGACCCAGTACTTC
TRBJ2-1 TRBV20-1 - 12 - CSARVEGETQFF TGCAGTGCTAGAGTCGAGGGGGAGACGCAGTTCTTC
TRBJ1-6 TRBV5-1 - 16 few CASRTRDTSYNSPLHF TGCGCCAGCAGAACCCGGGACACCTCCTATAATTCACCCCTCCACTTT
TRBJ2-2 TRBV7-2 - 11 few CASSGRAELFF TGTGCCAGCAGTGGAAGGGCGGAGCTGTTTTTT
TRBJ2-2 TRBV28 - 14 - CASRRPGLIGELFF TGTGCCAGCAGAAGACCCGGACTTATCGGGGAGCTGTTTTTT
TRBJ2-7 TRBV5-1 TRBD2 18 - CASSSPGTSRTIGYEQYF TGCGCCAGCAGCTCCCCCGGGACTAGCCGCACGATTGGCTACGAGCAGTACTTC
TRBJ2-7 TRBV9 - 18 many CASSGGEPTGLRSYEQYF TGTGCCAGCAGCGGCGGAGAACCCACAGGGTTACGCTCCTACGAGCAGTACTTC
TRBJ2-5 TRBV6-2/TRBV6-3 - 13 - CASSYSIQETQYF TGTGCCAGCAGTTACTCTATACAAGAGACCCAGTACTTC
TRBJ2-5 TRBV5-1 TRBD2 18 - CASSLVPGLAGDGETQYF TGCGCCAGCAGCTTGGTACCTGGACTAGCGGGAGATGGGGAGACCCAGTACTTC
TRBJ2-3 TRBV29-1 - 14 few CSVGGGTGTDTQYF TGCAGCGTTGGAGGGGGGACGGGCACAGATACGCAGTATTTT
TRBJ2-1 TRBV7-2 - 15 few CASSPLGHSYNEQFF TGTGCCAGCAGCCCCCTCGGGCACTCCTACAATGAGCAGTTCTTC
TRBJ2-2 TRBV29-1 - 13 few CSALRGNTGELFF TGCAGCGCCCTCAGGGGGAACACCGGGGAGCTGTTTTTT
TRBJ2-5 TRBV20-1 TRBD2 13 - CSLAGALQETQYF TGCAGCCTAGCGGGCGCCCTCCAAGAGACCCAGTACTTC
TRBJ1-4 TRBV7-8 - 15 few CASSLGGQGGEKLFF TGTGCCAGCAGCTTAGGGGGGCAGGGCGGGGAAAAACTGTTTTTT
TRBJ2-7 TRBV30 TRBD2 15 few CAWSVPLAGGGEQYF TGTGCCTGGAGTGTACCCCTAGCGGGAGGGGGGGAGCAGTACTTC
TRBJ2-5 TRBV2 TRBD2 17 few CASSEVYSGTKGETQYF TGTGCCAGCAGTGAGGTGTACAGCGGGACCAAGGGAGAGACCCAGTACTTC
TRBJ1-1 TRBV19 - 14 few CASSQPGAGTEAFF TGTGCCAGTAGCCAACCGGGAGCCGGGACTGAAGCTTTCTTT
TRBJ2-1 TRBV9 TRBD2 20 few CASSVPMEPTSGRNRDEQFF TGTGCCAGCAGCGTCCCAATGGAGCCAACTAGCGGGAGAAATAGGGATGAGCAGTTCTTC
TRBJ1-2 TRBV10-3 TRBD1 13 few CATSGQAQYGYTF TGTGCCACCTCCGGACAGGCTCAATATGGCTACACCTTC
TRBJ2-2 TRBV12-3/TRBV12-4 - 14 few CASILDTNTGELFF TGTGCCAGCATCCTGGACACGAACACCGGGGAGCTGTTTTTT
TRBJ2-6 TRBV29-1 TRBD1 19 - CSVEDYKGAIRSGANVLTF TGCAGCGTTGAAGATTATAAGGGGGCAATCCGCTCTGGGGCCAACGTCCTGACTTTC
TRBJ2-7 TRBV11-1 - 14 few CARDPGVEGYEQYF TGTGCCCGCGATCCGGGGGTAGAAGGCTACGAGCAGTACTTC
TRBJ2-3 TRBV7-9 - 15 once CASSFLGQYTDTQYF TGTGCCAGCAGCTTCCTTGGACAGTACACAGATACGCAGTATTTT
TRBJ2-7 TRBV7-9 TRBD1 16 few CASSSRSGQGSSEQYF TGTGCCAGCAGCTCCCGCTCGGGACAGGGTTCTTCCGAGCAGTACTTC
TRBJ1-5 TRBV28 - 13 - CASSLAVNQPQHF TGTGCCAGCAGTTTAGCTGTCAATCAGCCCCAGCATTTT
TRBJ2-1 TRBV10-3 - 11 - CAISEDREQFF TGTGCCATCAGTGAGGACAGGGAGCAGTTCTTC
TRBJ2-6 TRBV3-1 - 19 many CASSQELGMVASGANVLTF TGTGCCAGCAGCCAAGAATTAGGGATGGTAGCCTCTGGGGCCAACGTCCTGACTTTC
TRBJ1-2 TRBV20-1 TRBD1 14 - CSAKDRAGPYGYTF TGCAGTGCCAAAGACAGGGCAGGTCCCTATGGCTACACCTTC
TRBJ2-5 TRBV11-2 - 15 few CASRGRGRYQETQYF TGTGCCAGCAGAGGTAGGGGCCGGTATCAAGAGACCCAGTACTTC
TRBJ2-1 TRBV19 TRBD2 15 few CASSPRLAGGSEQFF TGTGCCAGTAGCCCCCGACTAGCGGGAGGGTCTGAGCAGTTCTTC
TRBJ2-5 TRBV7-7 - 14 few CASSLLTGLETQYF TGTGCTAGCAGCTTGCTGACAGGATTAGAGACCCAGTACTTC
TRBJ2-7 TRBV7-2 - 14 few CASSLVNDLYEQYF TGTGCCAGCAGCTTAGTTAATGACCTCTACGAGCAGTACTTC
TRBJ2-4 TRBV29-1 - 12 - CSPYTEGNIQYF TGCAGCCCTTATACGGAGGGAAACATTCAGTACTTC
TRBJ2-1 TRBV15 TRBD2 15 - CATRRSGSYYNEQFF TGTGCCACCAGGAGAAGCGGGAGTTACTACAATGAGCAGTTCTTC
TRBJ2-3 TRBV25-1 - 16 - CASSELGFSSTDTPYF TGTGCCAGCAGTGAGTTGGGATTCTCTAGCACAGATACGCCGTATTTT
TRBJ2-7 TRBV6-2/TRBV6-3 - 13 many CASRVSALHEQYF TGTGCCAGCAGAGTATCCGCCCTACACGAGCAGTACTTC
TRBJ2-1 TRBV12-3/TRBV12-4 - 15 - CASSPARGAYNEQFF TGTGCCAGCAGTCCGGCCCGTGGGGCCTACAATGAGCAGTTCTTC
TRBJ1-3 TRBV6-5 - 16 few CASSYSSLLSGNTIYF TGTGCCAGCAGTTACTCCTCGCTCCTCTCTGGAAACACCATATATTTT
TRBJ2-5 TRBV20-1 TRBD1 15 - CSAPPGTGAQETQYF TGCAGTGCTCCCCCCGGGACAGGGGCCCAAGAGACCCAGTACTTC
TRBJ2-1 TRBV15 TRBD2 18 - CATSSDTGLAGAYNEQFF TGTGCCACCAGCAGCGATACGGGACTAGCGGGAGCGTACAATGAGCAGTTCTTC
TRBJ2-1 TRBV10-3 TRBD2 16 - CATQRGAGGPLIEQFF TGTGCCACCCAACGGGGAGCGGGAGGGCCCTTGATTGAGCAGTTCTTC
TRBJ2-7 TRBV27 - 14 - CASRLGVNAYEQYF TGTGCCAGCAGGCTCGGAGTCAACGCCTACGAGCAGTACTTC
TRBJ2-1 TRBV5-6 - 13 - CASSLTGEKEQFF TGTGCCAGCAGCTTAACGGGGGAGAAGGAGCAGTTCTTC
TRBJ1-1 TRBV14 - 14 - CASSPRGQNTEAFF TGTGCCAGCAGCCCAAGAGGACAGAACACTGAAGCTTTCTTT
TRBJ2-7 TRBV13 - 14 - CASSLYSTGSEQYF TGTGCCAGCAGCTTATACTCTACAGGGTCCGAGCAGTACTTC
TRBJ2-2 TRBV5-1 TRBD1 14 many CASRFTGDTGELFF TGCGCCAGCAGGTTTACAGGGGACACCGGGGAGCTGTTTTTT
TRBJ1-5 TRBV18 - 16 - CASSAGNRVTNQPQHF TGTGCCAGCTCAGCGGGAAACAGGGTTACTAATCAGCCCCAGCATTTT
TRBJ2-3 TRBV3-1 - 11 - CASSQANTQYF TGTGCCAGCAGCCAAGCAAATACGCAGTATTTT
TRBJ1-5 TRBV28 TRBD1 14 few CASSLTGSYQPQHF TGTGCCAGCAGTCTGACAGGGTCCTATCAGCCCCAGCATTTT
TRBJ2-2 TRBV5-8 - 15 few CASSWIQLNTGELFF TGTGCCAGCAGCTGGATTCAATTGAACACCGGGGAGCTGTTTTTT
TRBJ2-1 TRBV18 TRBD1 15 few CASSPLSHDRDEQFF TGTGCCAGCTCACCACTAAGCCACGACAGGGATGAGCAGTTCTTC
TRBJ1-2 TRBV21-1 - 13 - CASSKVTIYGYTF TGTGCCAGCAGCAAAGTTACCATCTATGGCTACACCTTC
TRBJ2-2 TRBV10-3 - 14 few CAIGQGANTGELFF TGTGCCATCGGTCAAGGGGCGAACACCGGGGAGCTGTTTTTT